The sequence of this T cell receptor (beta chain) was determined in a study of T-cell reconstitution after alpha-beta-depleted transplantation in children. In this sample, this clonotype turned up a few times. CDR1 is DFQATT, CDR2 SNEGSKA, per germline (reference sequence). This CDR3 spans 13 amino acids. V dropped 3 bases and J dropped 4 bases, with 12 bases sitting between them. This sample's TCRbeta library carried unique molecular identifier barcodes. TCRdb fed the PCR reads into MiXCR, producing one record per CDR3 protein. The data hold around 340,000 distinct CDR3 sequences, with approximately 12% observed a single time.

The TCR was taken from a human donor who donated a stem cell graft to a child with Fanconi anemia. The chain is built from TRBV20-1 and TRBJ1-1, with D perhaps TRBD1 (6 bases). Sample: PBMCs, taken from the stem cell graft. This CDR3 is CSASVGASTEAFF. The DNA of the CDR3 is TGCAGTGCTAGCGTGGGGGCGAGCACTGAAGCTTTCTTT.